These 20 T cell receptor beta chains came from one sample sequenced in a study of T cell responses to AZD1222 COVID-19 vaccine. Assay: immunoSEQ multiplex PCR; the TCRdb copy retains only in-frame clones and omits some. The sample contains over 85,000 clones, around 91% of which appear only once. The starting material was peripheral blood, obtained on day 0 of AZD1222 vaccination. These TCRs come from an adult in good health.

The chain couples TRBV7-8 to TRBJ1-1; D is uncertain. Between the trimmed V and J ends, which lost 5 bases and 1 base, there was a span of 8 bases. Germline V lookup: CDR1 SGHVS, CDR2 FQNEAQ. The CDR3 runs to 13 residues. The CDR3 here is CASSRGRNTEAFF. DNA of the CDR3: TGTGCCAGCAGCCGTGGACGGAACACTGAAGCTTTCTTT.

The chain has TRBV4-2 and TRBJ2-5, with 8 bases matching TRBD2. Germline assignment: CDR1 LGHNA and CDR2 YNFKEQ. J lost 4 bases, V lost 0 bases, and 4 bases had no gene match. This CDR3 is 15 amino acids long. In DNA, the CDR3 is TGTGCCAGCAGCCAAGATTACGGGGGGGCAGAGACCCAGTACTTC. It is translated as CASSQDYGGAETQYF.

The chain joins TRBV7-2 to TRBJ2-7; 7 bases agree with TRBD1. Per germline, CDR1 SGHTA and CDR2 FQGNSA. With V trimmed by 3 bases and J by 6 bases, 14 bases remained unmatched. The length of the CDR3 is 16 residues. This CDR3 reads CASSLVVPGQWAEQYF. CDR3 in DNA: TGTGCCAGCAGCTTGGTCGTTCCGGGACAGTGGGCCGAGCAGTACTTC.

The rearrangement uses TRBV25-1 and TRBJ2-2, with 9 bases lining up with TRBD2. This CDR3 is 17 amino acids long. CDR1 is MGHDK and CDR2 is SYGVNS in the germline V gene. V lost 9 bases and J lost 0; bases outside the gene matches: 11. The CDR3 nucleotides read TGTGCCAGGATTAAAGGTAGCGGGGGCGCGAACACCGGGGAGCTGTTTTTT. The encoded protein is CARIKGSGGANTGELFF.

V is TRBV5-1 and J is TRBJ2-2, with 11 bases that match TRBD1. The CDR3 is 18 residues long. J lost 2 bases, V lost 2 bases, and 8 bases had no gene match. Germline lookup yields CDR1 SGHRS and CDR2 YFSETQ. CDR3 nucleotide sequence: TGCGCCAGCAGCTTAATGGACAGGGGGCTAGGAAACACCGGGGAGCTGTTTTTT. Amino acid sequence: CASSLMDRGLGNTGELFF.

The rearrangement uses TRBV6-1 and TRBJ1-5; no clear D gene. The CDR3 is 15 amino acids. With 1 base removed from V and 7 bases from J, the gap between germline ends came to 14 bases. The germline gives CDR1 MNHNS, CDR2 SASEGT. The CDR3: CASSEGPILRQPQHF. In DNA form, the CDR3 reads TGTGCCAGCAGTGAAGGCCCAATCCTACGGCAGCCCCAGCATTTT.

In this sample, this clone turned up a few times. The chain links TRBV3-1 (or the pseudogene TRBV3-2) to TRBJ1-6; D not resolved. V lost 2 bases to trimming and J lost 8 bases, with 7 bases between them. CDR1 is LGHDT, CDR2 YNNKEL, per germline (reference sequence). The CDR3 sequence is 13 residues long. The CDR3 DNA reads TGTGCCAGCAGCCAATACAGTGATTCACCCCTCCACTTT. Its protein product is CASSQYSDSPLHF.

Here the CDR3 DNA reads TGTGCCAGCAGCTTGACAGGGTTGAGCACCGGGGAGCTGTTTTTT. Amino acid sequence: CASSLTGLSTGELFF. The V and J genes are TRBV11-1 and TRBJ2-2; 7 bases line up with TRBD1. From germline, CDR1 is SGHAT and CDR2 FQDESV (reference sequence). The CDR3 length is 15 residues. V was pared by 3 bases and J by 4 bases, with 5 bases of the junction left unmatched. Supplemented by reference TRBV11-1 and TRBJ2-2, the full variable domain reads EAEVAQSPRYKITEKSQAVAFWCDPISGHATLYWYRQILGQGPELLVQFQDESVVDDSQLPKDRFSAERLKGVDSTLKIQPAELGDSAMYLCASSLTGLSTGELFFGEGSRLTVL.

This chain uses TRBV27 with TRBJ2-3, with D uncertain. CDR3 size: 12 residues. Germline V gene lookup returns CDR1 MNHEY and CDR2 SMNVEV (reference sequence). Trimming removed 2 bases at V and 5 bases at J, with 5 bases between. Here the CDR3 DNA reads TGTGCCAGCAGTTTAACGAGAGATACGCAGTATTTT. This translates into CASSLTRDTQYF.

This chain links TRBV5-1 with TRBJ1-2; D may be TRBD1 (5 bases). V was pared by 0 bases and J by 4 bases, with 13 bases between. This CDR3 spans 15 amino acids. Germline V CDR1 and CDR2: SGHRS, YFSETQ. CDR3 sequence: CASSLAVTQAYGYTF. The CDR3 DNA reads as TGCGCCAGCAGCTTGGCTGTTACACAGGCCTATGGCTACACCTTC.

The chain has TRBV7-6 and TRBJ2-7; either TRBD1 or TRBD2 may supply D (6 bases each). The V gene's germline CDR1 is SGHVS and CDR2 FNYEAQ. Trimming left V 8 bases short and J 2 bases short, with 22 bases between. The CDR3 has 16 residues. The CDR3 sequence: CASGTDDPGGPYEQYF. CDR3 bases: TGTGCCAGCGGCACCGACGACCCCGGGGGCCCCTACGAGCAGTACTTC.

The chain combines TRBV7-8 with TRBJ1-4; D gene ambiguous. V was shortened by 3 bases and J by 5 bases, with 7 bases between the two germline ends. This CDR3 region has 13 residues. Germline V gene lookup returns CDR1 SGHVS and CDR2 FQNEAQ. CDR3 residues: CASSFGRNEKLFF. The DNA for the CDR3 is TGTGCCAGCAGCTTTGGACGGAATGAAAAACTGTTTTTT.

The rearrangement joins TRBV18 to TRBJ2-1; a possible D gene is TRBD2 (6 bases). V lost 4 bases to trimming and J lost 0 bases, with 16 bases between them. This CDR3 spans 17 amino acids. Per the germline V gene, CDR1 is KGHSH and CDR2 is LQKENI. The CDR3 nucleotides read TGTGCCAGCTCACTAAGGGTCGGGGAGGTCTCCTACAATGAGCAGTTCTTC. Residues: CASSLRVGEVSYNEQFF. Looking up the rest from reference TRBV18 and TRBJ2-1 gives the full variable domain: NAGVMQNPRHLVRRRGQEARLRCSPMKGHSHVYWYRQLPEEGLKFMVYLQKENIIDESGMPKERFSAEFPKEGPSILRIQQVVRGDSAAYFCASSLRVGEVSYNEQFFGPGTRLTVL.

The chain combines TRBV28 with TRBJ1-1; D gene ambiguous. The V gene's germline CDR1 is MDHEN and CDR2 SYDVKM. The CDR3 length is 11 residues. Trimming cost V 3 bases and J 9 bases, with 8 bases left between them. For the CDR3, the DNA is TGTGCCAGCAGTTTGACCAGGAAAGCTTTCTTT. It encodes CASSLTRKAFF.

This clone appeared a single time. The rearrangement joins TRBV6-4 to TRBJ2-2; D not certain. CDR1 and CDR2 (germline): MRHNA, SNTAGT. The CDR3 extends over 14 amino acids. The germline V and J ends were trimmed by 3 bases and 1 base, with 6 bases remaining between them. The CDR3 nucleotides are TGTGCCAGCAGTGAGGTAGTGAACACCGGGGAGCTGTTTTTT. Translated, it gives CASSEVVNTGELFF.

This rearrangement joins TRBV19 to TRBJ1-2; D remains ambiguous. CDR3 length: 13 amino acids. The V and J ends lost 10 bases and 4 bases respectively, with 16 bases between them. Germline V lookup: CDR1 LNHDA, CDR2 SQIVND (reference sequence). The CDR3 region has the DNA TGTGCCACCAAAGAGGGATTTTCCTATGGCTACACCTTC. Protein sequence: CATKEGFSYGYTF.

This chain links TRBV3-1 (or the pseudogene TRBV3-2) with TRBJ1-6; no clear D gene. Germline CDR1 and CDR2: LGHDT and YNNKEL (reference sequence). CDR3 length equals 16 residues. The V end was cut by 0 bases, the J end by 0 bases, with 6 bases between. This CDR3 is CASSQEGSSYNSPLHF. The CDR3 nucleotides are TGTGCCAGCAGCCAAGAGGGCAGCTCCTATAATTCACCCCTCCACTTT.

This chain connects TRBV7-9 to TRBJ2-3; possibly TRBD1 or TRBD2 for D (6 bases each). Germline values: CDR1 SEHNR, CDR2 FQNEAQ (reference sequence). This CDR3 spans 15 amino acids. Trimming shortened V by 6 bases and J by 4 bases, and 17 bases separated the two germline ends. The CDR3 DNA reads as TGTGCCAGCAGTCTAGTTGTGGGGGGCGCAGATACGCAGTATTTT. It specifies CASSLVVGGADTQYF.

This clone occurred a few times. The junction does not match germline at one end; this may be a read error. The CDR3 here is CASSPLDRVSSNEQFF. The CDR3 DNA follows: TGTGCCAGCAGCCCCCTGGACAGGGTTTCCTCCAATGAGCAGTTCTTC. The chain employs TRBV11-2 and TRBJ2-1, with 8 nucleotides matching TRBD1. The CDR3 covers 16 residues. From germline, CDR1 is SGHAT and CDR2 FQNNGV. The variable domain in full, with the rest retrieved from reference TRBV11-2 and TRBJ2-1, is EAGVAQSPRYKIIEKRQSVAFWCNPISGHATLYWYQQILGQGPKLLIQFQNNGVVDDSQLPKDRFSAERLKGVDSTLKIQPAKLEDSAVYLCASSPLDRVSSNEQFFGPGTRLTVL.

This rearrangement joins TRBV3-1 (or the pseudogene TRBV3-2) to TRBJ2-5; D call uncertain. V was shortened by 0 bases and J by 0 bases, with 8 bases between the two germline ends. This CDR3 is built from 15 residues. The germline V gene has CDR1 LGHDT and CDR2 YNNKEL (reference sequence). CDR3 protein: CASSQDRRHQETQYF. DNA of the CDR3: TGTGCCAGCAGCCAAGATCGCAGACACCAAGAGACCCAGTACTTC.